Listed here are 26 T cell receptor beta chains from one sample, sequenced in a study of shared clonotypes between healthy human individuals. Libraries were prepared by immunoSEQ multiplex PCR; TCRdb keeps only in-frame clonotypes and omits some of them. The sample yields roughly 2.2 million clones, over 85% seen once. Sequenced sample: naive CD4+ T cells from PBMCs. This sample's subset: CD45RA+ positively selected. Source of these receptors: a man younger than 35 in good health. Some clones in this sample may be carry-over from other donors' samples.

The V and J genes are TRBV7-2 and TRBJ1-2; D unresolved. Germline lookup yields CDR1 SGHTA and CDR2 FQGNSA. The CDR3 totals 13 residues. V lost 5 bases, J lost 8 bases, and 15 bases lay in between. The CDR3 loop is CASSQTGAEGYTF. The CDR3 DNA follows: TGTGCCAGCAGCCAGACCGGCGCAGAAGGCTACACCTTC.

The CDR3 nucleotides are TGTGCCAGCAGTTACGCCGGGACAGTCACTGAAGCTTTCTTT. It is translated as CASSYAGTVTEAFF. The chain couples TRBV6-5 to TRBJ1-1; 7 bases are shared with TRBD1. This CDR3 has 14 residues. V shed 2 bases, J shed 4 bases, and the junction held 4 bases outside the gene matches. From germline, CDR1 is MNHEY and CDR2 SVGAGI.

V is TRBV7-3 and J is TRBJ2-4; D is perhaps TRBD1 (5 bases). This CDR3 is built from 13 residues. V lost 2 bases and J lost 8, with 10 bases in between. Germline V gene data show CDR1 as SGHTA and CDR2 as FQGTGA. CDR3 region: CASSLVPRDIQYF. The CDR3 nucleotides are TGTGCCAGCAGCTTAGTACCCAGGGACATTCAGTACTTC.

This chain links TRBV5-4 with TRBJ2-7; no clear D. Per the germline V gene, CDR1 is SGHNT and CDR2 is YYREEE (reference sequence). Trimming stripped 4 bases from V and 3 bases from J, with 14 bases between. This CDR3 contains 14 residues. The CDR3 region is CASSPAYGIYEQYF. The DNA of the CDR3 is TGTGCCAGCAGCCCCGCCTATGGTATCTACGAGCAGTACTTC.

The chain employs TRBV27 and TRBJ1-2; no clear D gene. The germline CDR1 and CDR2 sequences are MNHEY and SMNVEV (reference sequence). The CDR3 has 12 amino acids. V lost 6 bases to trimming and J lost 3 bases, with 8 bases between them. The CDR3 here is CASRLGYYGYTF. The CDR3 DNA sequence: TGTGCCAGCAGGCTAGGGTACTATGGCTACACCTTC.

This clone was recorded once. The J gene is TRBJ2-1, the V gene TRBV11-3, with a possible D match to TRBD1 (6 bases). Germline CDR1 is SGHNT and CDR2 is YENEEA. The CDR3 has 13 residues. Trimming removed 6 bases at V and 6 bases at J, with 12 bases between. CDR3 in DNA: TGTGCCAGCAGATCCCCAGGGGTCAATGAGCAGTTCTTC. Translating gives CASRSPGVNEQFF.

As to this clone: Other nucleotide sequences from this sample produce the same CDR3. This chain connects TRBV6-5 to TRBJ1-6, with TRBD1 matching 9 bases. This CDR3 contains 14 residues. CDR1 is MNHEY and CDR2 is SVGAGI in the germline V gene. The V segment lost 6 bases and the J segment 7 bases; nucleotides outside the gene matches: 4. CDR3: CASSRQGVNSPLHF. CDR3 DNA sequence: TGTGCCAGCAGCCGACAGGGGGTCAATTCACCCCTCCACTTT.

This clone is a singleton in its sample. The chain combines TRBV7-9 with TRBJ2-2; a possible D gene is TRBD2 (7 bases). The CDR3 spans 15 residues. Germline V gene lookup returns CDR1 SEHNR and CDR2 FQNEAQ (reference sequence). The V end was cut by 5 bases, the J end by 7 bases, with 17 bases between. The CDR3: CASSAQAGAYGELFF. Here the CDR3 DNA reads TGTGCCAGCAGCGCCCAGGCGGGGGCGTACGGGGAGCTGTTTTTT.

This chain joins TRBV28 and TRBJ1-5; D perhaps matches TRBD1 (5 bases). The V gene lost 7 bases and the J gene lost 4 bases, with 11 bases spanning the gap. Germline lookup yields CDR1 MDHEN and CDR2 SYDVKM. CDR3 size: 13 residues. CDR3: CASTETENQPQHF. CDR3 DNA: TGTGCCAGCACAGAGACAGAGAATCAGCCCCAGCATTTT. Full variable domain (outside the CDR3, taken from reference TRBV28 and TRBJ1-5): DVKVTQSSRYLVKRTGEKVFLECVQDMDHENMFWYRQDPGLGLRLIYFSYDVKMKEKGDIPEGYSVSREKKERFSLILESASTNQTSMYLCASTETENQPQHFGDGTRLSIL.

CDR3 nucleotide sequence: TGCAGCGTTGGAGACCAAGACGTACAGGGGGATTACAATGAGCAGTTCTTC. As protein: CSVGDQDVQGDYNEQFF. The V call is TRBV29-1, the J call TRBJ2-1, with 8 positions matching TRBD1. Germline lookup yields CDR1 SQVTM and CDR2 ANQGSEA. J lost 4 bases, V lost 4 bases, and 15 bases had no gene match. CDR3 length equals 17 residues.

The rearrangement joins TRBV5-1 to TRBJ2-7; weak D call: TRBD1 (7 bases). Trimming left V 6 bases short and J 5 bases short, with 18 bases between. Germline V CDR1 and CDR2: SGHRS, YFSETQ. The CDR3 is 14 amino acids. The CDR3 loop reads CASNSRQGGNEQYF. Here the CDR3 DNA reads TGCGCCAGCAACTCGCGGCAGGGGGGTAACGAGCAGTACTTC.

To note about this clone: This specimen includes other DNA sequences encoding the same CDR3. The chain uses TRBV5-1 and TRBJ1-3; D might be TRBD1 (6 bases). Germline V lookup: CDR1 SGHRS, CDR2 YFSETQ. This CDR3 has 15 residues. V dropped 2 bases and J dropped 4 bases, with 13 bases sitting between them. CDR3 in amino acids: CASSLEGVSGNTIYF. The CDR3 DNA sequence: TGCGCCAGCAGCTTAGAGGGGGTCTCCGGAAACACCATATATTTT.

The chain carries TRBV5-4 and TRBJ2-5; TRBD1 matches 8 bases. The CDR3 has 14 residues. Per germline, CDR1 SGHNT and CDR2 YYREEE (reference sequence). V dropped 0 bases and J dropped 3; count of bases not matched to a gene: 1. CDR3 coding DNA: TGTGCCAGCAGCTTGGTGACAGGGGAAGAGACCCAGTACTTC. Amino acids: CASSLVTGEETQYF.

The chain joins TRBV5-1 to TRBJ2-5; perhaps TRBD1 as D (5 bases). The germline gives CDR1 SGHRS, CDR2 YFSETQ. The CDR3 extends over 13 amino acids. Trimming left V 0 bases short and J 5 bases short, with 8 bases between. This chain's CDR3 is CASSLARAETQYF. The DNA of the CDR3 is TGCGCCAGCAGCTTGGCCAGGGCTGAGACCCAGTACTTC. Using reference TRBV5-1 and TRBJ2-5 for the parts outside the CDR3, the full variable domain is KAGVTQTPRYLIKTRGQQVTLSCSPISGHRSVSWYQQTPGQGLQFLFEYFSETQRNKGNFPGRFSGRQFSNSRSEMNVSTLELGDSALYLCASSLARAETQYFGPGTRLLVL.

The chain has TRBV7-9 and TRBJ1-4; D is ambiguous. V was cut by 3 bases and J by 11 bases, with 13 bases left in between. The CDR3 is made up of 13 amino acids. Per the germline V gene, CDR1 is SEHNR and CDR2 is FQNEAQ (reference sequence). CDR3 sequence reads: CASSFRDTRKLFF. The DNA for the CDR3 is TGTGCCAGCAGCTTCCGGGATACGCGGAAACTGTTTTTT.

The chain recombines TRBV7-2 with TRBJ1-1; D is perhaps TRBD1 (5 bases). Germline V gene lookup returns CDR1 SGHTA and CDR2 FQGNSA. The CDR3 is made up of 13 amino acids. The V end lost 5 bases, the J end lost 9 bases, and 16 bases lay between the germline ends. The CDR3 DNA reads as TGTGCCAGCAGCGAGGGACGGAAGCTCCAAGCTTTCTTT. Translated, it gives CASSEGRKLQAFF.

With regard to this clone: The sample contains more than one DNA sequence encoding this CDR3. The rearrangement links TRBV7-9 to TRBJ2-3, with 12 bases that match TRBD2. The germline V gene encodes CDR1 SEHNR and CDR2 FQNEAQ (reference sequence). Trimming removed 3 bases from V and 3 bases from J; junction bases left unmatched: 1. The CDR3 has 15 amino acids. The CDR3 sequence is CASSFGLAGTDTQYF. The CDR3 DNA reads as TGTGCCAGCAGCTTTGGACTAGCGGGAACAGATACGCAGTATTTT.

The chain recombines TRBV28 with TRBJ1-3; 7 bases are shared with TRBD1. CDR3 length: 14 residues. Germline V gene sequence: CDR1 MDHEN, CDR2 SYDVKM. J was trimmed by 6 bases and V by 6 bases; bases with no gene match: 8. The CDR3, as DNA: TGTGCCAGCAGCCCGACGGGACAGCCAAACACCATATATTTT. This gives the protein CASSPTGQPNTIYF.

Remarks on this clone: The sample contains more than one DNA sequence encoding this CDR3. For the CDR3, the DNA is TGTGCCAGCTCACCGACAGGGGGCCGGGAGACCCAGTACTTC. Translated: CASSPTGGRETQYF. The chain joins TRBV18 to TRBJ2-5; 10 nucleotides line up with TRBD1. V lost 3 bases, J lost 5 bases, and 3 bases stayed unmatched. The CDR3 is 14 amino acids. Germline values: CDR1 KGHSH, CDR2 LQKENI.

The chain links TRBV6-5 to TRBJ2-1, with D possibly being TRBD2 (6 bases). Germline lookup yields CDR1 MNHEY and CDR2 SVGAGI. The CDR3 totals 15 residues. V lost 7 bases to trimming and J lost 0 bases, with 13 bases between them. The CDR3 loop reads CASTVAASSYNEQFF. CDR3 bases: TGTGCCAGCACGGTAGCGGCCAGCTCCTACAATGAGCAGTTCTTC.

With regard to this clone: Other nucleotide sequences in the sample specify the same CDR3. This sequence joins TRBV5-4 and TRBJ2-3, with a possible D match to TRBD1 (6 bases). Germline lookup yields CDR1 SGHNT and CDR2 YYREEE (reference sequence). Trimming shortened V by 3 bases and J by 1 base, and 9 bases separated the two germline ends. The CDR3 has 14 residues. The CDR3 nucleotides are TGTGCCAGCAGCTCGGGACAAGGCACAGATACGCAGTATTTT. Amino acid sequence: CASSSGQGTDTQYF.

The chain combines TRBV10-1 with TRBJ2-4; 9 nucleotides agree with TRBD2. CDR3 length equals 14 residues. The ends lost 10 bases at V and 7 bases at J; junction bases unmatched: 11. Germline V gene sequence: CDR1 WNHNN, CDR2 SYGVQD (reference sequence). The CDR3 loop is CANPLAGEGNIQYF. CDR3 nucleotides: TGCGCCAACCCCTTAGCGGGAGAAGGGAACATTCAGTACTTC.

The chain joins TRBV7-9 to TRBJ1-3; no firm D call. V dropped 4 bases and J dropped 2 bases, with 9 bases sitting between them. This CDR3 comprises 14 residues. Germline CDR1 reads SEHNR; CDR2 reads FQNEAQ (reference sequence). CDR3 region: CASSYSPPGNTIYF. The CDR3 bases are TGTGCCAGCAGCTATTCACCCCCTGGAAACACCATATATTTT.

This clone was seen a single time. The chain is built from TRBV7-3 and TRBJ2-3, with 14 nucleotides matching TRBD2. Germline V lookup: CDR1 SGHTA, CDR2 FQGTGA. Trimming cost V 4 bases and J 7 bases; bases outside gene matches: 4. The CDR3 loop spans 15 amino acids. In DNA form, the CDR3 reads TGTGCCAGCAGCTCGGGACTAGCGGGAGTATATACGCAGTATTTT. This encodes CASSSGLAGVYTQYF.

CDR3 nucleotide sequence: TGTGCCAGTGGGGGTTGGACAGGGGTGGAGCAGTTCTTC. This encodes CASGGWTGVEQFF. The genes are TRBV19 and TRBJ2-1; 9 bases agree with TRBD1. The J segment lost 10 bases and the V segment lost 8 bases, leaving 9 bases of the junction unmatched. The CDR3 consists of 13 residues. Germline assignment: CDR1 LNHDA and CDR2 SQIVND (reference sequence).

The chain is built from TRBV27 and TRBJ2-2; D may be TRBD1 (5 bases). V was trimmed by 0 bases and J by 4 bases, leaving 21 bases between them. In germline, CDR1 is MNHEY, CDR2 SMNVEV (reference sequence). The CDR3 is 19 amino acids. Here the CDR3 DNA reads TGTGCCAGCAGTTTATCGAGTCCGGTTGGCAGGGTGGGCACCGGGGAGCTGTTTTTT. Residues: CASSLSSPVGRVGTGELFF.